The sequence of this T cell receptor (beta chain) was determined in a study of blood T cells in healthy people across ages. As to this clonotype: Its antigen is currently unknown.

Study findings and constraints: Leaving the PBMCs unsorted stopped any conclusive comparison of naive versus antigen-experienced cells. Roughly linear declines in TCR beta diversity per million T cells occurred with age. Versus aged donors, long-lived donors had higher diversity and more naive CD4+ cells.

Using a J-beta primer mix together with a sample-barcoded 5' primer, a second PCR was run for roughly 6 to 12 cycles. TCRdb itself ran the 5' RACE reads through MiXCR, one entry per CDR3 protein. The sample has more than 1,400,000 distinct CDR3 sequences, about 40% seen once; the top ten hold 7.9%. The germline CDR1 and CDR2 sequences are DFQATT and SNEGSKA (reference sequence). The CDR3 loop spans 14 amino acids. Deletions cut 5 bases from V and 1 base from J, with 15 bases between. V and J are TRBV20-1 and TRBJ2-7; D perhaps matches TRBD1 (6 bases). This TCR was recovered from a woman between 18 and 30 years old in good health. Sequencing was performed on blood. The CDR3 reads CSAATGTLSYEQYF. The DNA of the CDR3 is TGCAGTGCTGCAACAGGGACCCTTTCCTACGAGCAGTACTTC.